This T cell receptor beta chain originates from a study of low-dose radiotherapy and immunotherapy resistance in tumors. Background on the study: Patients of Cohort 1 had 0.5 Gy fractions every 2 weeks, which summed to 6.5 Gy. At a dose of 200 mg/m2, intravenous cyclophosphamide was given every two weeks, one day before radiation and immunotherapy.

Time point denoted: before trial treatment. As their treatment, donors received nivolumab, ipilimumab, aspirin, low-dose cyclophosphamide and low-dose radiotherapy. As a condition of eligibility, patients had advanced solid tumors lacking tumor-infiltrating lymphocytes. Many counts were recorded for this clonotype. Germline values: CDR1 SGHRS, CDR2 YFSETQ. CDR3 size: 15 residues. The V end was cut by 0 bases, the J end by 4 bases, with 13 bases between. TRAV- and TRBV-specific primers were used for first-strand cDNA, which covered alpha and beta chains. For amplifying TCRs, the PCR ran for about 22 cycles with Phusion, which was used together with a constant-region primer and the adapter on the V primers. TCRdb itself ran the reads through MiXCR, one entry per CDR3 protein. This sample has 65,000 to 95,000 distinct CDR3 sequences, with approximately 17% found just once.

The chain uses TRBV5-1 and TRBJ1-1; D is uncertain. The TCR was taken from a male donor with prostate cancer. The specimen comprised PBMCs, sampled before treatment. CDR3 in amino acids: CASSLDPRGPTEAFF. In DNA form, the CDR3 reads TGCGCCAGCAGCTTGGACCCAAGAGGGCCCACTGAAGCTTTCTTT.